The next 9 T cell receptor beta chains were all read from a single sample in a study of shared clonotypes between healthy human individuals (dated by TCRdb to the early 2020s). For the CD8 naive samples, CD45RO-negative cells were positively selected for CCR7, yielding a CD45RA+CCR7+ population from which TemRA cells were excluded. The library was obtained by the immunoSEQ multiplex PCR assay. Sourced from immuneACCESS, this table was stored by TCRdb with only in-frame sequences that have V and J called. A share of the clones is absent; for the studies checked, an unresolved V gene accounts for under half, and the remainder has no known explanation. This sample gives millions of clones in total; 85% to 95% of them show up just once. Jointly, the top ten make up roughly 1% of the sample. The material sequenced was naive CD8+ T cells sorted from blood. The cell subset or site tag for this specimen amounts to: CD45RA+CCR7+. The receptors were gathered from a man aged 18 to 30 in good health.

This clone has only one observation. The chain recombines TRBV7-6 with TRBJ2-1; possibly TRBD2 for D (5 bases). The length of the CDR3 is 13 residues. Trimming removed 1 base at V and 9 bases at J, with 10 bases between. The germline V gene has CDR1 SGHVS and CDR2 FNYEAQ. The DNA for the CDR3 is TGTGCCAGCAGCTTAGGTGAAGAGGGTGAGCAGTTCTTC. This codes for CASSLGEEGEQFF.

This sequence joins TRBV7-8 and TRBJ1-1, with a tentative D call TRBD1 (6 bases). V lost 5 bases to trimming and J lost 8 bases, with 18 bases between them. The V gene's germline CDR1 is SGHVS and CDR2 FQNEAQ. The CDR3 runs 14 residues. Here the CDR3 DNA reads TGTGCCAGCAGCCAAGGAGGCAGGGGCGGGGAAGCTTTCTTT. Protein: CASSQGGRGGEAFF.

The J gene is TRBJ1-2, the V gene TRBV5-6, with D tentatively TRBD1 (5 bases). In germline, CDR1 is SGHDT, CDR2 YYEEEE. Deletions cut 4 bases from V and 4 bases from J, with 11 bases between. CDR3 size: 13 residues. The chain's CDR3 is CASSTGPSYGYTF. The CDR3 DNA is TGTGCCAGCAGCACGGGACCTAGCTATGGCTACACCTTC.

V is TRBV19 and J is TRBJ2-1, with D unclear. Per germline, CDR1 LNHDA and CDR2 SQIVND (reference sequence). The CDR3 sequence is 15 residues long. V shed 3 bases and J shed 2 bases, with 11 bases lying between them. As DNA, the CDR3 is TGTGCCAGTAGTATTGCACAGCTAACCTACAATGAGCAGTTCTTC. This codes for CASSIAQLTYNEQFF.

V is TRBV11-2 and J is TRBJ2-7; 10 bases are a match to TRBD1. V lost 6 bases and J lost 3; bases outside the gene matches: 11. This CDR3 has 16 residues. Germline lookup yields CDR1 SGHAT and CDR2 FQNNGV. The CDR3 here is CASSPGTGVSGYEQYF. CDR3 coding DNA: TGTGCCAGCAGTCCTGGGACAGGGGTTAGCGGCTACGAGCAGTACTTC.

The J gene is TRBJ1-5, the V gene TRBV6-5; 8 nucleotides agree with TRBD1. V lost 6 bases and J lost 5; bases outside the gene matches: 9. The CDR3 is 15 amino acids. From germline, CDR1 is MNHEY and CDR2 SVGAGI. The CDR3 spells CASSTTGDGDQPQHF. In DNA form, the CDR3 reads TGTGCCAGCAGCACGACAGGGGACGGTGATCAGCCCCAGCATTTT.

J is TRBJ2-6 and V is TRBV19; D is undetermined. The germline CDR1 and CDR2 sequences are LNHDA and SQIVND (reference sequence). The CDR3 contains 17 residues. V gave up 1 base and J gave up 0 bases, with 10 bases separating them. CDR3 sequence: CASSIVGLSSGANVLTF. The CDR3 coding sequence is TGTGCCAGTAGTATAGTTGGGTTAAGCTCTGGGGCCAACGTCCTGACTTTC.

V usage is TRBV10-3 and J usage is TRBJ1-6; D is unresolved. CDR3 length: 14 residues. CDR1 ENHRY and CDR2 SYGVKD come from the germline V gene. Between the trimmed V and J ends, which lost 5 bases and 7 bases, there was a span of 12 bases. The CDR3 nucleotides are TGTGCCATCAGTCAAAATACAGAGAATTCACCCCTCCACTTT. Translated, it gives CAISQNTENSPLHF.

In this sample, this clone turned up once. This rearrangement joins TRBV10-1 to TRBJ2-7; 8 nucleotides line up with TRBD2. This CDR3 has 15 residues. The V gene's germline CDR1 is WNHNN and CDR2 SYGVQD (reference sequence). V shed 6 bases and J 0 bases; nucleotides not matched to a gene: 7. CDR3 in amino acids: CASRREALSSYEQYF. CDR3 in DNA: TGCGCCAGCAGGCGGGAGGCTTTGTCCTCCTACGAGCAGTACTTC.